This entry describes one TCR beta chain. The target antigen is unknown. Produced via immunoSEQ multiplex PCR; TCRdb's table is partial and in-frame only. The table records about 90,000 clones, roughly 91% of them present only once. The sample is drawn from a study of graft-versus-host responses after intestinal transplantation. Trimming stripped 1 base from V and 0 bases from J, with 6 bases between. The CDR3 has 13 residues. Germline CDR1 and CDR2: SQVTM and ANQGSEA. V usage is TRBV29-1 and J usage is TRBJ1-1; no clear D gene. The TCR comes from a human donor who received an intestinal transplant. The source material was unstimulated CD8+ T cells sorted from spleen or lymph node cells, sampled before intestinal transplant. CDR3 sequence: CSVEGSLNTEAFF. CDR3 coding DNA: TGCAGCGTTGAAGGGAGTTTGAACACTGAAGCTTTCTTT.